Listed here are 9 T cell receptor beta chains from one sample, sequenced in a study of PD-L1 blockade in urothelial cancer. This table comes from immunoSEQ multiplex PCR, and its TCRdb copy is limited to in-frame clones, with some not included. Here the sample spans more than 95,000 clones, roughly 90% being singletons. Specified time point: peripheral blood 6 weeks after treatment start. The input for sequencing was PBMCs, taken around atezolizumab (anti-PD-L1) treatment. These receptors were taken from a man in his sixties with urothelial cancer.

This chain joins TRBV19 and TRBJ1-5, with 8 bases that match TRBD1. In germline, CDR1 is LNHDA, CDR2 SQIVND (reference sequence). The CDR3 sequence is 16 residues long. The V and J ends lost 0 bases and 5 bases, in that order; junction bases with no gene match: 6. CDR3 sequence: CASSIDQGQGYQPQHF. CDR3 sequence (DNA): TGTGCCAGTAGTATAGACCAAGGACAGGGATATCAGCCCCAGCATTTT.

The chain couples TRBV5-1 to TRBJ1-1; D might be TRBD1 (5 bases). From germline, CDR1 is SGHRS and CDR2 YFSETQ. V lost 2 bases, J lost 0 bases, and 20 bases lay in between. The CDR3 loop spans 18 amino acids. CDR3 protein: CASSFSSGLGAMNTEAFF. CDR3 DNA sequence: TGCGCCAGCAGCTTCAGTTCGGGTCTTGGGGCAATGAACACTGAAGCTTTCTTT.

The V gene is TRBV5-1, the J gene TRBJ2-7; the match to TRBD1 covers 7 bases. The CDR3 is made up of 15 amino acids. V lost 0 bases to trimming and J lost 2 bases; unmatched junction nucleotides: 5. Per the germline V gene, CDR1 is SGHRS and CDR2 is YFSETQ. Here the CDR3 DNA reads TGCGCCAGCAGCTTGGCCCCTGGGACAGCCTACGAGCAGTACTTC. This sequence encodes CASSLAPGTAYEQYF.

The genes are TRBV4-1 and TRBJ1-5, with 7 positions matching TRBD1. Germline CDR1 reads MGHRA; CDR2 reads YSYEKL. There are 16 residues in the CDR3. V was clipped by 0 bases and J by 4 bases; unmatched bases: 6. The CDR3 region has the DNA TGCGCCAGCAGCCAAGACCGGGACAGCATGAATCAGCCCCAGCATTTT. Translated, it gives CASSQDRDSMNQPQHF.

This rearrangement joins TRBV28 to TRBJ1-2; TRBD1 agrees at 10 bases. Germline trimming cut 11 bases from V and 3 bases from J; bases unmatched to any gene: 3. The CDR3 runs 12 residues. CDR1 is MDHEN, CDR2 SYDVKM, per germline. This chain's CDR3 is CACGTGDYGYTF. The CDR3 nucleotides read TGTGCCTGCGGGACAGGGGACTATGGCTACACCTTC.

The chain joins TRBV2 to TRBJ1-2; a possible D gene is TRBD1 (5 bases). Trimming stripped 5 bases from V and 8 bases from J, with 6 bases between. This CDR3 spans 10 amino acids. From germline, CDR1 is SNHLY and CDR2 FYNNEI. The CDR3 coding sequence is TGTGCCAGCAGTAAGGGGGGCTACACCTTC. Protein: CASSKGGYTF.

The CDR3 region has the DNA TGTGCCAGCAGCCCACCTAGCGGGGGGGGGTTGCGGGATACGCAGTATTTT. Translating gives CASSPPSGGGLRDTQYF. The chain carries TRBV7-2 and TRBJ2-3; 12 positions match TRBD2. The CDR3 runs to 17 residues. The trim removed 5 bases at V and 6 bases at J, leaving 12 bases unmatched. Germline V CDR1 and CDR2: SGHTA, FQGNSA.

The CDR3 bases are TGCGCCAGCAGCCAAGTGCCAGTCACCGGGGAGCTGTTTTTT. It translates to CASSQVPVTGELFF. The rearrangement links TRBV4-1 to TRBJ2-2; D remains unclear. Germline loops: CDR1 MGHRA, CDR2 YSYEKL. This CDR3 region has 14 residues. Trimming left V 1 base short and J 4 bases short, with 7 bases between.

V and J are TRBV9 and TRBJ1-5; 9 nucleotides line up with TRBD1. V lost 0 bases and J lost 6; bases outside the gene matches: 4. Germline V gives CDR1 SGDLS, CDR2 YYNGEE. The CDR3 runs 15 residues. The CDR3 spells CASSVGDRVSQPQHF. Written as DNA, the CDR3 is TGTGCCAGCAGCGTAGGGGACAGGGTAAGTCAGCCCCAGCATTTT.